This TCR beta chain was identified in a study of cytomegalovirus exposure and HLA in healthy donors. Looking at the study overall: The 120 validation repertoires matched the approximately 700 first-cohort repertoires in platform, a later analysis reported.

The method was immunoSEQ multiplex PCR; TCRdb's version includes in-frame clones alone and lacks a portion of them. Of fewer than 100,000 clones in the sample, roughly 90% were seen once. General observations from the study: The tendency of first-cohort TCR clusters to co-occur in the approximately 110 validation repertoires was identified by a subsequent analysis. The study designated fewer than 200 TCR beta chains cytomegalovirus-associated. Reports indicated that the classifier achieved high specificity and sensitivity in diagnosing cytomegalovirus status.

Notes on this clone: Its antigen is currently unknown.

The germline V gene has CDR1 SGDLS and CDR2 YYNGEE. Germline trimming cut 4 bases from V and 4 bases from J; bases unmatched to any gene: 5. The CDR3 spans 14 residues. The V call is TRBV9, the J call TRBJ2-7; TRBD1 matches at 10 bases. The sequenced material came from PBMCs. The sequence was obtained from a man aged 30 to 45 in good health and CMV-seronegative. The CDR3, as DNA: TGTGCCAGCAGCTTCGGGACAGGGGATTACGAGCAGTACTTC. Protein product: CASSFGTGDYEQYF.